Listed below are T cell receptor beta chains from one sample, sequenced in a study of shared clonotypes between healthy human individuals. TCRdb keeps only in-frame clones here, not all; method: immunoSEQ multiplex PCR. Of 490,000 or so clones in the sample, around 80% are singletons; the top ten hold 12%. The sample taken for sequencing was PBMCs. All receptors come from a woman in her thirties or forties in good health. Some clones in this sample may be carry-over from other donors' samples. Each CDR3 is given without its conserved first and last residue. Clone size is shown for a subset of rows, as once, few, many or a class of expanded clone.

V: TRBV2
size: NA
J: TRBJ2-1
CDR3: ASSQYSGSWYEQF

V: TRBV4-2
size: NA
J: TRBJ2-7
CDR3: ASSTHTEYEQY

V: TRBV7-2
size: NA
J: TRBJ1-1
CDR3: ASSLAGTGGAEAF

V: TRBV5-6
size: NA
J: TRBJ2-5
CDR3: ASSLTSGAVAQY

V: TRBV10-3
size: NA
J: TRBJ1-1
CDR3: ATAETGAHLEAF

V: TRBV6-6
size: many
J: TRBJ1-1
CDR3: ASSYSFGELNTEAF

V: TRBV5-1
size: NA
J: TRBJ2-1
CDR3: ASRDRGWNEQF

V: TRBV6-1
size: few
J: TRBJ2-1
CDR3: ASSRDRGINEQF

V: TRBV2
size: few
J: TRBJ2-3
CDR3: ASSEGQQGTDTQY

V: TRBV6-1
size: NA
J: TRBJ2-7
CDR3: ASSERDSSYEQY

V: TRBV5-1
size: NA
J: TRBJ1-3
CDR3: ASSLTGLSGNTIY

V: TRBV4-2
size: NA
J: TRBJ1-1
CDR3: ASSFVPGQGGTEAF

V: TRBV4-1
size: NA
J: TRBJ2-1
CDR3: ASSALGLAGHNEQF

V: TRBV28
size: NA
J: TRBJ1-1
CDR3: ASTQGGIGGTEAF

V: TRBV27
size: NA
J: TRBJ1-4
CDR3: ASSRITGRINEKLF

V: TRBV28
size: NA
J: TRBJ1-2
CDR3: ASSPRMTANYGYT

V: TRBV29-1
size: NA
J: TRBJ2-5
CDR3: SVVPPTQETQY

V: TRBV27
size: once
J: TRBJ2-7
CDR3: ASNTRRGGENYEQY

V: TRBV6-6
size: NA
J: TRBJ1-1
CDR3: ASSRLSQGNTEAF

V: TRBV27
size: NA
J: TRBJ2-7
CDR3: ASSPRQNLILGQY

V: TRBV23-1
size: NA
J: TRBJ2-3
CDR3: ASSQSGDTCTDTQY

V: TRBV10-3
size: NA
J: TRBJ2-7
CDR3: AISEKREGREQY

V: TRBV10-2
size: NA
J: TRBJ2-1
CDR3: ASRPPGTGGNNEQF

V: TRBV28
size: NA
J: TRBJ1-5
CDR3: ASSRRTGGNQPQH

V: TRBV30
size: many
J: TRBJ2-2
CDR3: AWSIVAGDGGELF

V: TRBV7-2
size: once
J: TRBJ2-3
CDR3: ASSSTGVKQY

V: TRBV18
size: NA
J: TRBJ2-1
CDR3: ASSPTGAGGPSYNEQF

V: TRBV5-1
size: few
J: TRBJ2-3
CDR3: ASSLDGSRTDTQY

V: TRBV5-1
size: once
J: TRBJ1-2
CDR3: ATSWDRGYGYT

V: TRBV5-1
size: NA
J: TRBJ2-5
CDR3: ASRAGTNQETQY

V: TRBV11-2
size: NA
J: TRBJ1-2
CDR3: ASSLDRRVHGYT

V: TRBV28
size: NA
J: TRBJ2-7
CDR3: ASSPPGSRSYEQY

V: TRBV9
size: NA
J: TRBJ2-1
CDR3: ASSAVVGGNEQF

V: TRBV28
size: NA
J: TRBJ1-4
CDR3: ASSRGSNEKLF

V: TRBV27
size: NA
J: TRBJ2-5
CDR3: ASSLSSLRGTQY

V: TRBV4-1
size: NA
J: TRBJ2-3
CDR3: ASSQEGQPPTDTQY

V: TRBV4-1
size: NA
J: TRBJ1-3
CDR3: ASSQEPKPKNRSGNTIY

V: TRBV11-2
size: NA
J: TRBJ2-2
CDR3: ASSRGVTRESTGELF

V: TRBV4-2
size: NA
J: TRBJ2-1
CDR3: ASSQVWGQNNEQF

V: TRBV2
size: NA
J: TRBJ2-2
CDR3: ASSFPFSGRTNTGELF

V: TRBV2
size: NA
J: TRBJ1-4
CDR3: ASKLDRGHEKLF

V: TRBV5-6
size: NA
J: TRBJ2-5
CDR3: ASSPRLQGETQY

V: TRBV12-5
size: NA
J: TRBJ1-4
CDR3: ASGPPSEARNEKLF

V: TRBV28
size: NA
J: TRBJ1-1
CDR3: ASSLIPGPSGGAF

V: TRBV18
size: NA
J: TRBJ2-1
CDR3: ASSPRYGSGKNEQF

V: TRBV4-1
size: NA
J: TRBJ2-5
CDR3: ASSKGPGLEETQY

V: TRBV21-1
size: NA
J: TRBJ2-1
CDR3: ASSSLRSSGRTNEQF

V: TRBV27
size: NA
J: TRBJ2-3
CDR3: ASSPAGVLADTQY

V: TRBV27
size: many
J: TRBJ2-1
CDR3: ASSSGTFPNEQF

V: TRBV7-9
size: NA
J: TRBJ1-2
CDR3: ASSYPGTAST

V: TRBV5-4
size: NA
J: TRBJ2-3
CDR3: ASSFERVSTDTQY

V: TRBV21-1
size: NA
J: TRBJ2-7
CDR3: ASSRIYEQY

V: TRBV5-1
size: NA
J: TRBJ2-5
CDR3: ASSLDGQAGETQY

V: TRBV6-6
size: NA
J: TRBJ1-2
CDR3: ASSFTGGSLGYT

V: TRBV27
size: NA
J: TRBJ1-5
CDR3: ASSLGGRGRGQPQH

V: TRBV5-1
size: NA
J: TRBJ2-7
CDR3: ASSSGQGAVYEQY

V: TRBV7-9
size: few
J: TRBJ1-3
CDR3: ASSLAGPGGWS

V: TRBV2
size: NA
J: TRBJ2-1
CDR3: ASSESGTALYNEQF

V: TRBV5-6
size: NA
J: TRBJ1-2
CDR3: ASIQTGTDFIYGYT